The 2 T cell receptor beta chains below all came from one sample that was sequenced in a study of cytomegalovirus exposure and HLA in healthy donors (dated by TCRdb to about 2017). The method behind the library was the immunoSEQ multiplex PCR assay. The multiplex PCR relied on a mix of 60 forward primers for TCR Vbeta segments and 13 reverse primers for TCR Jbeta segments. Held by TCRdb, this immuneACCESS table contains in-frame sequences only and omits some clones. Under half of the omission traces to an unresolved V gene where checked; the cause of the rest is unknown. In all, the sample holds about 91,000 clones, and about 68% of those were seen once. The ten biggest clones cover 2% to 2.5% of the sample. The sequenced material came from PBMCs. Every receptor here comes from a human donor in good health.

This clone was recorded only once. The gene calls are TRBV6-5 and TRBJ1-2, with 9 bases that match TRBD1. The trim removed 6 bases at V and 0 bases at J, leaving 2 bases unmatched. CDR3 length: 14 residues. Germline-derived CDR1 and CDR2 are MNHEY and SVGAGI. The CDR3 is CASSRDRANYGYTF. In DNA form, the CDR3 reads TGTGCCAGCAGCCGGGACAGGGCTAACTATGGCTACACCTTC.

The chain joins TRBV27 to TRBJ2-2; 8 positions match TRBD1. V was pared by 11 bases and J by 5 bases, with 10 bases of the junction left unmatched. Germline CDR1 and CDR2: MNHEY and SMNVEV (reference sequence). The CDR3 runs to 14 residues. The CDR3 reads CAGLDRVGTGELFF. The DNA of the CDR3 is TGTGCCGGATTGGACAGGGTAGGAACCGGGGAGCTGTTTTTT.